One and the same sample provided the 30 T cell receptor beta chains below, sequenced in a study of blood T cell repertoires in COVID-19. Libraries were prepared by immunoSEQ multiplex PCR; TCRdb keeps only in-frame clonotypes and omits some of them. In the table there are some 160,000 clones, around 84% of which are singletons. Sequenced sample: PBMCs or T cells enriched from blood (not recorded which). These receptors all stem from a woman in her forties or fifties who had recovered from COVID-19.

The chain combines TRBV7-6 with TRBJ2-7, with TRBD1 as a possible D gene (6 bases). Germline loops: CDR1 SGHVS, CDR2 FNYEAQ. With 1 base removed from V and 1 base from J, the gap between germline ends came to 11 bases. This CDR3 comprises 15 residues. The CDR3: CASSLVIQGSYEQYF. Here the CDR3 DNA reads TGTGCCAGCAGCTTAGTTATTCAGGGGTCCTACGAGCAGTACTTC.

CDR3 coding DNA: TGTGCCAGCAGTTACCTCGGGAACTACGAGCAGTACTTC. It is translated as CASSYLGNYEQYF. The chain carries TRBV6-5 and TRBJ2-7, with D possibly matching TRBD2 (5 bases). The CDR3 has 13 residues. The germline V gene has CDR1 MNHEY and CDR2 SVGAGI. Trimming removed 2 bases from V and 3 bases from J, with 8 bases in between.

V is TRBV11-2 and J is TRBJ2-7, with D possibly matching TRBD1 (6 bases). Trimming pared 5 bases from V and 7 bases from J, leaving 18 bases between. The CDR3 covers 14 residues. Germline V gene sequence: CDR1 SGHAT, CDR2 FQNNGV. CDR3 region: CASSQMTGSLEQYF. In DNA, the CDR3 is TGTGCCAGCAGCCAGATGACAGGCTCTCTTGAGCAGTACTTC.

The CDR3 loop reads CASSGVGGNTIYF. CDR3 bases: TGTGCCAGCAGCGGGGTCGGGGGAAACACCATATATTTT. The chain has TRBV9 and TRBJ1-3; D is ambiguous. With 3 bases removed from V and 4 bases from J, the gap between germline ends came to 8 bases. The CDR3 length is 13 residues. Germline V gene sequence: CDR1 SGDLS, CDR2 YYNGEE.

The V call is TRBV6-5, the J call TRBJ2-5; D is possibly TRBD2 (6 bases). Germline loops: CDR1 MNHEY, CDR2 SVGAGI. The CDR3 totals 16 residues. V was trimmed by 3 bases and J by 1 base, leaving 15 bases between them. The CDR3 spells CASSYGYGSSQETQYF. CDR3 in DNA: TGTGCCAGCAGTTATGGGTACGGGAGTAGCCAAGAGACCCAGTACTTC.

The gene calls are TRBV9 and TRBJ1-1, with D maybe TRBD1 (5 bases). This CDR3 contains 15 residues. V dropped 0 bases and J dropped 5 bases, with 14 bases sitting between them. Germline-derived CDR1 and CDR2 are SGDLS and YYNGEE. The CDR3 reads CASSVEGRGVTEAFF. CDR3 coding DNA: TGTGCCAGCAGCGTAGAGGGTAGGGGCGTAACTGAAGCTTTCTTT.

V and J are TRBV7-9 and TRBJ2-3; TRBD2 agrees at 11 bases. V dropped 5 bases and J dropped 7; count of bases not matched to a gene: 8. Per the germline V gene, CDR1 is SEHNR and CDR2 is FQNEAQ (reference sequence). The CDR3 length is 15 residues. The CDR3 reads CASSPTSGGPNTQYF. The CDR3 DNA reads TGTGCCAGCAGCCCAACTAGCGGGGGCCCGAATACGCAGTATTTT.

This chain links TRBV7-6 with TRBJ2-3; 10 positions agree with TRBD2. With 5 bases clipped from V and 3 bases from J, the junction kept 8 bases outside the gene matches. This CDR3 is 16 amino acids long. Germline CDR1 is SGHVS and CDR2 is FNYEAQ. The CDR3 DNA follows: TGTGCCAGCAGCGGGCGGACTAGCGGTTTAACAGATACGCAGTATTTT. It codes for CASSGRTSGLTDTQYF.

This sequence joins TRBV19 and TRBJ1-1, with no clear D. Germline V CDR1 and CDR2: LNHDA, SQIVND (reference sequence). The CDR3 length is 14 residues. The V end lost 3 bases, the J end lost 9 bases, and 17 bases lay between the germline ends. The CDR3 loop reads CASSIRDLARKAFF. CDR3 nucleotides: TGTGCCAGTAGTATCCGGGATCTGGCCCGGAAAGCTTTCTTT.

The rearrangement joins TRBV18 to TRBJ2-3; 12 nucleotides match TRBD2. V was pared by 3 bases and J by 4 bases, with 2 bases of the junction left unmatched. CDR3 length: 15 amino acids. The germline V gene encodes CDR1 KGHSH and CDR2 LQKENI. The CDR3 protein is CASSPLAGGPDTQYF. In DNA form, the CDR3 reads TGTGCCAGCTCACCCCTAGCGGGAGGGCCAGATACGCAGTATTTT. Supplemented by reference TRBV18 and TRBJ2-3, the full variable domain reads NAGVMQNPRHLVRRRGQEARLRCSPMKGHSHVYWYRQLPEEGLKFMVYLQKENIIDESGMPKERFSAEFPKEGPSILRIQQVVRGDSAAYFCASSPLAGGPDTQYFGPGTRLTVL.

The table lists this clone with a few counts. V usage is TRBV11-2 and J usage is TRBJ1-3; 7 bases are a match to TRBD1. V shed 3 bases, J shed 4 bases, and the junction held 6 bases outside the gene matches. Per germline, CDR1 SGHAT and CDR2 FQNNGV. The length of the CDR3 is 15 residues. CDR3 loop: CASSLGDSTGNTIYF. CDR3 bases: TGTGCCAGCAGCTTGGGGGACAGCACCGGAAACACCATATATTTT.

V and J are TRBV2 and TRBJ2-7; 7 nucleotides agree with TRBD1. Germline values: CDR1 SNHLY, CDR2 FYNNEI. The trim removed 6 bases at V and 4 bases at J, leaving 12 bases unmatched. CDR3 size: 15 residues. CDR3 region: CASRADRVVVYEQYF. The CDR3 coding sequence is TGTGCCAGCAGAGCTGACAGGGTAGTAGTTTACGAGCAGTACTTC.

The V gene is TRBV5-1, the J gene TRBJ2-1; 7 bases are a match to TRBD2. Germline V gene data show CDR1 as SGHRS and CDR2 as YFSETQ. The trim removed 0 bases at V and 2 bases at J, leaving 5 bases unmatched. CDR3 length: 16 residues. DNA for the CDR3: TGCGCCAGCAGCTTGGGCGGCGGGGGACCCTACAATGAGCAGTTCTTC. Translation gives CASSLGGGGPYNEQFF.

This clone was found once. The CDR3 DNA reads TGTGCCAGCTCACCCCTTGGGACAGCTAACACTGAAGCTTTCTTT. Protein product: CASSPLGTANTEAFF. The chain has TRBV18 and TRBJ1-1; TRBD1 aligns across 7 bases. The junction had 6 bases not matched to a gene; V was cut back by 3 bases and J by 2 bases. This CDR3 comprises 15 residues. Germline V gene sequence: CDR1 KGHSH, CDR2 LQKENI.

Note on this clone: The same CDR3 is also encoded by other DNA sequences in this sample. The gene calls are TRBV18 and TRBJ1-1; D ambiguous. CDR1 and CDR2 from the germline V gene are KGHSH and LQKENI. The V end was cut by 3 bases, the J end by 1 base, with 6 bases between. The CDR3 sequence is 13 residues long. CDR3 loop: CASSPRENTEAFF. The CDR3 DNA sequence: TGTGCCAGCTCACCTCGGGAGAACACTGAAGCTTTCTTT.

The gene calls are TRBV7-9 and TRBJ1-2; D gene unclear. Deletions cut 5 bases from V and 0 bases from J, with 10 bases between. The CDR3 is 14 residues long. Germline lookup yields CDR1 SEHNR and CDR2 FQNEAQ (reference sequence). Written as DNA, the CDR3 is TGTGCCAGCAGCCCTGACACCACTAACTATGGCTACACCTTC. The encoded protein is CASSPDTTNYGYTF.

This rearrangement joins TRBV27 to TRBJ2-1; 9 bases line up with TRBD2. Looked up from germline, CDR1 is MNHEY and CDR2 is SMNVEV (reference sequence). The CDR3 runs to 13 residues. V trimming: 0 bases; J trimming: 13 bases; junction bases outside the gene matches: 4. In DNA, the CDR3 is TGTGCCAGCAGTTTATCAGGTAGCGGGAGACAGTTCTTC. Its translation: CASSLSGSGRQFF.

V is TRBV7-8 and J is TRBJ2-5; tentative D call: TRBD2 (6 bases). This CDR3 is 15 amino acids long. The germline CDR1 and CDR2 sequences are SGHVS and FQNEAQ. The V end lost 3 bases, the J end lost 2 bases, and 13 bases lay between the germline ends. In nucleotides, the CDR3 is TGTGCCAGCAGCTTCCGGGGGTTGTTACAAGAGACCCAGTACTTC. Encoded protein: CASSFRGLLQETQYF.

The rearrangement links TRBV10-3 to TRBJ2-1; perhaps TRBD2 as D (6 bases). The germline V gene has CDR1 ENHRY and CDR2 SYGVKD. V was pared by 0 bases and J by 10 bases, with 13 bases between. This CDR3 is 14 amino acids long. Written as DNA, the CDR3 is TGTGCCATCAGTGAGTCGATGGGAGGTGGGGAGCAGTTCTTC. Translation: CAISESMGGGEQFF.

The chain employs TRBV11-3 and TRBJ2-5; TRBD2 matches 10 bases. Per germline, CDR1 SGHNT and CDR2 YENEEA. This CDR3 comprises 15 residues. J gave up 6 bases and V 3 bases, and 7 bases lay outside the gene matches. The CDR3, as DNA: TGTGCCAGCAGCTTCGGCCAGCGGGGGGGCCAGACCCAGTACTTC. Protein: CASSFGQRGGQTQYF.

The CDR3 region has the DNA TGTGCCAGCAGTTTTAGCCTCCCTGGGGGGTATTCACCCCTCCACTTT. This gives the protein CASSFSLPGGYSPLHF. The chain recombines TRBV27 with TRBJ1-6; a weak D match, TRBD1 (5 bases). Germline V lookup: CDR1 MNHEY, CDR2 SMNVEV (reference sequence). V was trimmed by 3 bases and J by 8 bases, leaving 17 bases between them. The CDR3 runs to 16 residues.

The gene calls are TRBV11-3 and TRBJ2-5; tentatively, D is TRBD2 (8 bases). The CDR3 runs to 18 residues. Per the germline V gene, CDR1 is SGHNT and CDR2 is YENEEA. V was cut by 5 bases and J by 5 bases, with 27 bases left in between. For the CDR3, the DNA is TGTGCCAGCAGCGATGGGACAGCCGCCGGCGGGAGGCACGAGACCCAGTACTTC. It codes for CASSDGTAAGGRHETQYF.

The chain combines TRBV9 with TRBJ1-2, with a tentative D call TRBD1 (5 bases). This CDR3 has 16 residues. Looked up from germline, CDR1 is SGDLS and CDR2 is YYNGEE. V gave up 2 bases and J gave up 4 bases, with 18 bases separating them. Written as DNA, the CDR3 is TGTGCCAGCAGCGTCCTCCCGCAACAGGACGGCTATGGCTACACCTTC. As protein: CASSVLPQQDGYGYTF.

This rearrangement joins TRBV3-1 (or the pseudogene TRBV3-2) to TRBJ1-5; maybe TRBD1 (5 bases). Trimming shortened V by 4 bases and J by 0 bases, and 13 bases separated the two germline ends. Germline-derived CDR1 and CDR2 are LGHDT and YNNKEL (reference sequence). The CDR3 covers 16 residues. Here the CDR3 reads CASSLSTAYSNQPQHF. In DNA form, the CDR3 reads TGTGCCAGCAGCCTTTCGACAGCCTATAGCAATCAGCCCCAGCATTTT.

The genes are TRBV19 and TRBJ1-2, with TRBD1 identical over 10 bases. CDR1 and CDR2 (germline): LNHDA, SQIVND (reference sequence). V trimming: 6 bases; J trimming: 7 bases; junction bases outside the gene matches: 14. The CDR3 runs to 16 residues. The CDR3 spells CASSIFGDRGHSGYTF. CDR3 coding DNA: TGTGCCAGTAGCATATTTGGAGACAGGGGGCACAGTGGCTACACCTTC.

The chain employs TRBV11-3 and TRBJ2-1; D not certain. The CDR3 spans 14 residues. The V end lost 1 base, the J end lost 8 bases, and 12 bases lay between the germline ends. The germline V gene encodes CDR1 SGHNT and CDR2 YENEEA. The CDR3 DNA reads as TGTGCCAGCAGCTTAGGGTTCGGGTGGGATGAGCAGTTCTTC. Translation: CASSLGFGWDEQFF.

The CDR3 region is CASSKTFGTGDVEAFF. The CDR3 region has the DNA TGTGCCAGCAGCAAAACATTCGGGACAGGGGACGTTGAAGCTTTCTTT. The V gene is TRBV21-1, the J gene TRBJ1-1; no DNA check was done on the table's D call, TRBD1. TRBV21-1 is recorded as a pseudogene. CDR3 length: 16 residues.

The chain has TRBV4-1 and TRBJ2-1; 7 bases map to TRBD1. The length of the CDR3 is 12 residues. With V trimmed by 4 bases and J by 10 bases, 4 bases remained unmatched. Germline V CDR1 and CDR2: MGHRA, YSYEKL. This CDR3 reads CASSPGGHEQFF. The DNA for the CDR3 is TGCGCCAGCAGCCCAGGGGGTCACGAGCAGTTCTTC.

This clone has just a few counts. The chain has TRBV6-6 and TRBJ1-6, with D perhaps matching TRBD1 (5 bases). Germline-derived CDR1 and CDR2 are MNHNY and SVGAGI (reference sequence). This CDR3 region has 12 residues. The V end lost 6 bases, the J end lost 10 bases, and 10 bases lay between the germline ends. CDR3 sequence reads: CASRLDTSPLHF. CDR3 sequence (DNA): TGTGCCAGCAGACTGGACACATCACCCCTCCACTTT.

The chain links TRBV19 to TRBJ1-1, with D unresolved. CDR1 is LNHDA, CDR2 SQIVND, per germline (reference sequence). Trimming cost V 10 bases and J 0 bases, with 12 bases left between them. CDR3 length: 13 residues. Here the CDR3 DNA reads TGTGCCACCTCGTGGACTCTGAACACTGAAGCTTTCTTT. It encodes CATSWTLNTEAFF. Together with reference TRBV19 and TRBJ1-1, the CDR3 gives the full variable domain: DGGITQSPKYLFRKEGQNVTLSCEQNLNHDAMYWYRQDPGQGLRLIYYSQIVNDFQKGDIAEGYSVSREKKESFPLTVTSAQKNPTAFYLCATSWTLNTEAFFGQGTRLTVV.